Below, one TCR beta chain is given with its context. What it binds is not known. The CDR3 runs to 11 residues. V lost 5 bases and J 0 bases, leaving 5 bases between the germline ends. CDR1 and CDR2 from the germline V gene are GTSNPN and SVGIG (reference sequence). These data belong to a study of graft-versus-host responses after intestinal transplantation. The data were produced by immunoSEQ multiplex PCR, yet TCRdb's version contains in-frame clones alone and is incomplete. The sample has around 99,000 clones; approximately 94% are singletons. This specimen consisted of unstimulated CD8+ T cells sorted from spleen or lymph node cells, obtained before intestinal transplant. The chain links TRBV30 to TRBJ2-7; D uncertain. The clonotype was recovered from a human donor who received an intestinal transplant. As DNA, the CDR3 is TGTGCCTGGGCGGACTCCTACGAGCAGTACTTC. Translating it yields CAWADSYEQYF.